These 15 T cell receptor beta chains share one sample of origin, sequenced in a study of T cells in Graves' hyperthyroidism and ophthalmopathy. Authors of the study amplified TCR beta CDR3 regions from RNA transcripts. The primer set for the first-round RT-PCR of the TCR CDR3 was HTBI. MiXCR, applied by TCRdb to the multiplex PCR reads, yields one record per CDR3 protein. The data contain about 350,000 distinct CDR3 sequences, 14% of them singletons. The sequencing input was blood. The source of these receptors is a woman aged 25 to 39 with Graves' hyperthyroidism.

This clonotype appeared many times. V gene TRBV20-1 combines with J gene TRBJ1-1; 7 bases align to TRBD1. CDR3 length equals 13 residues. CDR1 is DFQATT, CDR2 SNEGSKA, per germline (reference sequence). Trimming cost V 6 bases and J 0 bases; bases outside gene matches: 4. The CDR3 region is CSAEGQLNTEAFF. The CDR3 bases are TGCAGTGCCGAGGGACAGCTGAACACTGAAGCTTTCTTT.

The table lists this clonotype with a few counts. The V call is TRBV5-8, the J call TRBJ2-1, with 7 bases fitting TRBD1. CDR3 length: 16 amino acids. V gave up 1 base and J gave up 4 bases; unmatched junction bases: 8. Germline V gene sequence: CDR1 SGHTS, CDR2 YDEGEE. The CDR3 DNA reads TGTGCCAGCAGCTTGCAATCCGGGACAGCGTACAATGAGCAGTTCTTC. It specifies CASSLQSGTAYNEQFF.

This clonotype was seen a handful of times. This chain uses TRBV9 with TRBJ1-5; no clear D. From germline, CDR1 is SGDLS and CDR2 YYNGEE. CDR3 length equals 15 residues. Trimming left V 0 bases short and J 1 base short, with 8 bases between. CDR3 sequence (DNA): TGTGCCAGCAGCGTAGAAGGGTTGAGCAATCAGCCCCAGCATTTT. This encodes CASSVEGLSNQPQHF.

This clonotype was counted many times. This sequence joins TRBV20-1 and TRBJ1-5, with TRBD1 matching 7 bases. The CDR3 runs 12 residues. V shed 5 bases and J 8 bases; nucleotides not matched to a gene: 6. Germline V gene lookup returns CDR1 DFQATT and CDR2 SNEGSKA (reference sequence). CDR3 bases: TGCAGTGCTTGGACAGGAGGGAAGCCCCAGCATTTT. Translated, it gives CSAWTGGKPQHF.

This chain connects TRBV5-6 to TRBJ2-7; a possible D gene is TRBD2 (6 bases). CDR1 and CDR2 from the germline V gene are SGHDT and YYEEEE. CDR3 length equals 13 residues. V dropped 6 bases and J dropped 5 bases, with 15 bases sitting between them. CDR3 loop: CASTPMGEDEQYF. The CDR3 DNA reads TGTGCCAGCACCCCAATGGGGGAGGACGAGCAGTACTTC.

This clonotype was seen ten or more times. The V and J genes are TRBV28 and TRBJ2-3, with 7 bases aligning to TRBD2. The CDR3 covers 16 residues. V lost 5 bases, J lost 2 bases, and 10 bases stayed unmatched. Germline V gene sequence: CDR1 MDHEN, CDR2 SYDVKM. In DNA, the CDR3 is TGTGCCAGCAGTCCACAACGGCGGGGGACCACAGATACGCAGTATTTT. Its translation: CASSPQRRGTTDTQYF. The complete variable domain, with remaining parts taken from reference TRBV28 and TRBJ2-3, reads DVKVTQSSRYLVKRTGEKVFLECVQDMDHENMFWYRQDPGLGLRLIYFSYDVKMKEKGDIPEGYSVSREKKERFSLILESASTNQTSMYLCASSPQRRGTTDTQYFGPGTRLTVL.

This clonotype has only a few counts. The chain recombines TRBV5-4 with TRBJ2-2; D may be TRBD2 (6 bases). The germline gives CDR1 SGHNT, CDR2 YYREEE (reference sequence). V was pared by 2 bases and J by 1 base, with 9 bases between. CDR3 length: 15 amino acids. The DNA of the CDR3 is TGTGCCAGCAGCTTTGGAGGGCTGAACACCGGGGAGCTGTTTTTT. Its protein is CASSFGGLNTGELFF.

This chain uses TRBV27 with TRBJ2-1; D unclear. The V gene's germline CDR1 is MNHEY and CDR2 SMNVEV (reference sequence). V dropped 3 bases and J dropped 2 bases, with 5 bases sitting between them. CDR3 length equals 13 residues. CDR3 DNA: TGTGCCAGCAGTTTGCCTCCCTACAATGAGCAGTTCTTC. The encoded protein is CASSLPPYNEQFF.

This clonotype was picked up many times. The chain employs TRBV12-3 or TRBV12-4 and TRBJ2-1; 10 positions match TRBD2. The CDR3 spans 17 residues. The V and J ends lost 6 bases and 4 bases, in that order; junction bases with no gene match: 12. CDR3: CASRTTARTSGYNEQFF. The DNA of the CDR3 is TGTGCCAGCAGAACAACCGCAAGGACTAGCGGATACAATGAGCAGTTCTTC.

With respect to this clonotype: One end of the junction is discordant with germline, which a read error may explain. The chain links TRBV10-3 to TRBJ1-4; D remains ambiguous. Germline CDR1 is ENHRY and CDR2 is SYGVKD. This CDR3 spans 13 amino acids. CDR3 in amino acids: CAIGSTANERLFF. The CDR3 nucleotides read TGTGCCATCGGGTCAACGGCTAATGAAAGACTGTTTTTT.

This clonotype was seen at least ten times. The chain links TRBV29-1 to TRBJ2-5; TRBD2 aligns across 10 bases. This CDR3 region has 13 residues. V lost 6 bases and J lost 1; bases outside the gene matches: 2. Germline values: CDR1 SQVTM, CDR2 ANQGSEA. The CDR3 DNA reads TGCAGCGTCGAGCGGGAGGGCCAAGAGACCCAGTACTTC. This codes for CSVEREGQETQYF. The variable domain in full, with the rest retrieved from reference TRBV29-1 and TRBJ2-5, is SAVISQKPSRDICQRGTSLTIQCQVDSQVTMMFWYRQQPGQSLTLIATANQGSEATYESGFVIDKFPISRPNLTFSTLTVSNMSPEDSSIYLCSVEREGQETQYFGPGTRLLVL.

Comment on this clonotype: A much larger clone sits a single nucleotide away, making a read error possible. The chain joins TRBV28 to TRBJ2-7; D unresolved. The germline gives CDR1 MDHEN, CDR2 SYDVKM. The CDR3 consists of 12 residues. The V end lost 6 bases, the J end lost 4 bases, and 10 bases lay between the germline ends. CDR3 in amino acids: CASRSHGYEQYF. DNA for the CDR3: TGTGCCAGCAGATCCCACGGGTACGAGCAGTACTTC.

The table lists this clonotype with many counts. The rearrangement uses TRBV28 and TRBJ1-5; D perhaps matches TRBD1 (6 bases). CDR3 length: 14 amino acids. V lost 2 bases and J 7 bases, leaving 12 bases between the germline ends. Germline loops: CDR1 MDHEN, CDR2 SYDVKM. CDR3 in DNA: TGTGCCAGCAGTTTAGGCAGGGGCCGACAGCCCCAGCATTTT. Its protein is CASSLGRGRQPQHF.

This clonotype was observed many times. J is TRBJ1-5 and V is TRBV7-2; D is unresolved. Trimming took off 1 base at V and 5 bases at J, with 12 bases between the two ends. The length of the CDR3 is 15 residues. In germline, CDR1 is SGHTA, CDR2 FQGNSA. CDR3 coding DNA: TGTGCCAGCAGCTTAGATCTCATAAGGGATCAGCCCCAGCATTTT. This codes for CASSLDLIRDQPQHF.

This clonotype has a count of ten or more. V is TRBV29-1 and J is TRBJ1-2, with unresolved D. The CDR3 is 12 amino acids. V gave up 6 bases and J gave up 8 bases, with 16 bases separating them. Germline V gene sequence: CDR1 SQVTM, CDR2 ANQGSEA. DNA of the CDR3: TGCAGCGTGGCCGGGCCGGGAGAAGGCTACACCTTC. As protein: CSVAGPGEGYTF. Using reference TRBV29-1 and TRBJ1-2 for the parts outside the CDR3, the full variable domain is SAVISQKPSRDICQRGTSLTIQCQVDSQVTMMFWYRQQPGQSLTLIATANQGSEATYESGFVIDKFPISRPNLTFSTLTVSNMSPEDSSIYLCSVAGPGEGYTFGSGTRLTVV.